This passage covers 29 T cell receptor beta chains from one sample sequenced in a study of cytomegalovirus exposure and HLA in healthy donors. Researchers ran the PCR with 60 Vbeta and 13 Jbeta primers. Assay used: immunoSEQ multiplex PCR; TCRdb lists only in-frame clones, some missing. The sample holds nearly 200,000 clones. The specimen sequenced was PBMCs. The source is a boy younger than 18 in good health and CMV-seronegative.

The CDR3 nucleotides are TGCGCCAGCAGCTTGGCTTGGGGGAGGACCGGGGAGCTGTTTTTT. Translation gives CASSLAWGRTGELFF. The rearrangement joins TRBV5-1 to TRBJ2-2; TRBD2 is a possible D gene (6 bases). This CDR3 is 15 amino acids long. Trimming stripped 0 bases from V and 5 bases from J, with 11 bases between. CDR1 and CDR2 (germline): SGHRS, YFSETQ. Variable domain in full (rest from reference TRBV5-1 and TRBJ2-2): KAGVTQTPRYLIKTRGQQVTLSCSPISGHRSVSWYQQTPGQGLQFLFEYFSETQRNKGNFPGRFSGRQFSNSRSEMNVSTLELGDSALYLCASSLAWGRTGELFFGEGSRLTVL.

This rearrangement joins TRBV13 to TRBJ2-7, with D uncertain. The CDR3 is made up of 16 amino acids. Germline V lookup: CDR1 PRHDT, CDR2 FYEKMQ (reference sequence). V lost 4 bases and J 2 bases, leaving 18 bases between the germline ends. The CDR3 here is CASSYLSRTSTYEQYF. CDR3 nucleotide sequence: TGTGCCAGCAGCTATCTGTCTAGAACCTCGACCTACGAGCAGTACTTC.

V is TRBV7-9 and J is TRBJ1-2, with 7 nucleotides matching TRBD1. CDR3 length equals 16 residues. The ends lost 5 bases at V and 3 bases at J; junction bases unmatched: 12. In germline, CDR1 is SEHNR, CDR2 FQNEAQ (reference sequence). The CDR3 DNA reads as TGTGCCAGCAGCCTAGGGGGCCTGAGGCAGGACTATGGCTACACCTTC. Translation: CASSLGGLRQDYGYTF.

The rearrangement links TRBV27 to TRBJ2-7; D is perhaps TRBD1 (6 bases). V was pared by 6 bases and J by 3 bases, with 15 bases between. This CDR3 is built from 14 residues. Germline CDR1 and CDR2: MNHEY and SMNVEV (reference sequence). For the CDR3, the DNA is TGTGCCAGCAGACGCCTGGACAGCAACTACGAGCAGTACTTC. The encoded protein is CASRRLDSNYEQYF.

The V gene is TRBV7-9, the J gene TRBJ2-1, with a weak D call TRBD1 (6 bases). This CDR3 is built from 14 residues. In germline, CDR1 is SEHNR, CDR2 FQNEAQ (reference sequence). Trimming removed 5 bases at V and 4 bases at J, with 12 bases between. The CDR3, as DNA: TGTGCCAGCAGCGAGCAGGGGCCGTACAATGAGCAGTTCTTC. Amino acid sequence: CASSEQGPYNEQFF. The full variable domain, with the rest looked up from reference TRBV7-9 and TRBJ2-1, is DTGVSQNPRHKITKRGQNVTFRCDPISEHNRLYWYRQTLGQGPEFLTYFQNEAQLEKSRLLSDRFSAERPKGSFSTLEIQRTEQGDSAMYLCASSEQGPYNEQFFGPGTRLTVL.

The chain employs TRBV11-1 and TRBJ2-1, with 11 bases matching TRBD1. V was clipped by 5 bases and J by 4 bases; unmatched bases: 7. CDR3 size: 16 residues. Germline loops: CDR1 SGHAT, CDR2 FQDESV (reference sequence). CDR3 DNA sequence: TGTGCCAGCAGCCGAAAGGACAGGGGGCCGTACAATGAGCAGTTCTTC. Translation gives CASSRKDRGPYNEQFF.

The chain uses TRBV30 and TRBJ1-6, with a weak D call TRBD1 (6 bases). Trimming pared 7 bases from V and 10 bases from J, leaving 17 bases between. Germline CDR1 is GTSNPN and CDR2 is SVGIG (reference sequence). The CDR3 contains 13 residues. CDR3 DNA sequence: TGTGCCTACCAGACAGGCTCGGGATCACCCCTCCACTTT. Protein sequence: CAYQTGSGSPLHF.

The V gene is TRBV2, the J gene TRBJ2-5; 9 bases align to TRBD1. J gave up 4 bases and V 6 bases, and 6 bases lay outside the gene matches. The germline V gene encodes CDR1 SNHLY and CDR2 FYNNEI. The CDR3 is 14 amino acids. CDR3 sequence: CASSGRQGGETQYF. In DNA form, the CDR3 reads TGTGCCAGCAGCGGGAGACAGGGGGGAGAGACCCAGTACTTC.

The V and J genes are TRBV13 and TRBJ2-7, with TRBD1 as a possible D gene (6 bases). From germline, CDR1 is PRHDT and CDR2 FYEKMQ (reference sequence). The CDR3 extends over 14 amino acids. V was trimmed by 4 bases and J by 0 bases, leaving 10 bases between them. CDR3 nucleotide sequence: TGTGCCAGCAGCTCAATGGACAGCTCCTACGAGCAGTACTTC. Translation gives CASSSMDSSYEQYF.

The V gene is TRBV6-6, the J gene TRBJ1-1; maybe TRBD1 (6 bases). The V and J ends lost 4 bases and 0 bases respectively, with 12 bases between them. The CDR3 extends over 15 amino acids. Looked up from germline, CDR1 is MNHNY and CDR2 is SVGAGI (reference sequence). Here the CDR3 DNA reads TGTGCCAGCAGTTTTCTCAGGGACATGAACACTGAAGCTTTCTTT. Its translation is CASSFLRDMNTEAFF.

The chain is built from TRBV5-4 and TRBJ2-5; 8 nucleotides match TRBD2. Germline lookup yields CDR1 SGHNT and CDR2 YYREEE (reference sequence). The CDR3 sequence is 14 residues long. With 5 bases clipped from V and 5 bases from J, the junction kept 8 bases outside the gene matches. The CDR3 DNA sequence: TGTGCCAGCAGTTATTCCGGGGGGGCTGAGACCCAGTACTTC. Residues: CASSYSGGAETQYF. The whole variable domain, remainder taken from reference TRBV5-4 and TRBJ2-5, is ETGVTQSPTHLIKTRGQQVTLRCSSQSGHNTVSWYQQALGQGPQFIFQYYREEENGRGNFPPRFSGLQFPNYSSELNVNALELDDSALYLCASSYSGGAETQYFGPGTRLLVL.

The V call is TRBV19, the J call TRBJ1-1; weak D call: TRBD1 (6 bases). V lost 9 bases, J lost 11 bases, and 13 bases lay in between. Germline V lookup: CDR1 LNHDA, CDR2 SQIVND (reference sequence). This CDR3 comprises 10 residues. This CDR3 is CASKMGAAFF. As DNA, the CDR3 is TGTGCCAGCAAGATGGGGGCCGCTTTCTTT.

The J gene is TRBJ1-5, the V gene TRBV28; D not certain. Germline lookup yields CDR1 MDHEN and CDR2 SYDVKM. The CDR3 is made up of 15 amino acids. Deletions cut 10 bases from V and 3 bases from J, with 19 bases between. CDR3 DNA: TGTGCCACCAACCCCGCGGGCGCCTTCAATCAGCCCCAGCATTTT. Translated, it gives CATNPAGAFNQPQHF.

As DNA, the CDR3 is TGTGCCATCAGTTTAACAGGGTTACGGGAGACCCAGTACTTC. Translated: CAISLTGLRETQYF. This chain links TRBV10-3 with TRBJ2-5; TRBD1 is a possible D gene (6 bases). Germline values: CDR1 ENHRY, CDR2 SYGVKD. The CDR3 spans 14 residues. Trimming took 5 bases from V and 5 from J, leaving 15 bases between them.

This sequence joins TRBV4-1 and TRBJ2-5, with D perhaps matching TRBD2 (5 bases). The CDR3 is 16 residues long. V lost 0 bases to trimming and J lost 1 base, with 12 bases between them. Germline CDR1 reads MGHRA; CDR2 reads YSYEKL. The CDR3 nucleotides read TGCGCCAGCAGCCAAGATTTTGGAGGAATCCAAGAGACCCAGTACTTC. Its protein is CASSQDFGGIQETQYF.

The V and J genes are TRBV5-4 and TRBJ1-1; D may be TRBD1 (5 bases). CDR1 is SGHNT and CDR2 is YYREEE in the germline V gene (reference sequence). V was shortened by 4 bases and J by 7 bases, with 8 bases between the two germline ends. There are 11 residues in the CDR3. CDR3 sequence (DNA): TGTGCCAGCAGCAAGGGGTATGAAGCTTTCTTT. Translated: CASSKGYEAFF.

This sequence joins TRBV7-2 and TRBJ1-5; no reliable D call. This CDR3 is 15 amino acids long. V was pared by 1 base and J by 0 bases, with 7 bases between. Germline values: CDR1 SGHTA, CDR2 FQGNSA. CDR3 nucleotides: TGTGCCAGCAGCTTAGTGGCAGGTAGCAATCAGCCCCAGCATTTT. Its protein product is CASSLVAGSNQPQHF. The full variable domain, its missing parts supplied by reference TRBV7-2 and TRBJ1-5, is GAGVSQSPSNKVTEKGKDVELRCDPISGHTALYWYRQSLGQGLEFLIYFQGNSAPDKSGLPSDRFSAERTGGSVSTLTIQRTQQEDSAVYLCASSLVAGSNQPQHFGDGTRLSIL.

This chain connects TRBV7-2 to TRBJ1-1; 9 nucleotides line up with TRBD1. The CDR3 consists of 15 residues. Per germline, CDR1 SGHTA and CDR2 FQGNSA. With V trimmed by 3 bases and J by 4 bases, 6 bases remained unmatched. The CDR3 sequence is CASSLPDRGLTEAFF. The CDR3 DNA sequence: TGTGCCAGCAGCTTGCCGGACAGGGGCCTCACTGAAGCTTTCTTT.

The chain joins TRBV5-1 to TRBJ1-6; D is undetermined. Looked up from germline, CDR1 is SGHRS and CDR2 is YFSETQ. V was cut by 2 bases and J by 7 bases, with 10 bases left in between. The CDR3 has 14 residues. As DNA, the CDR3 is TGCGCCAGCAGCTTAGGCGGAGGGAATTCACCCCTCCACTTT. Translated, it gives CASSLGGGNSPLHF.

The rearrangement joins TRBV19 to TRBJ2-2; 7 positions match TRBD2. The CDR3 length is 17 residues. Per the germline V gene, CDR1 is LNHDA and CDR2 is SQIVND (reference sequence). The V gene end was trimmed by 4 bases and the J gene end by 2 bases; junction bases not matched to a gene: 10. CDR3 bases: TGTGCCAGTAGTAAGGTGATGACGGGGGGAAACACCGGGGAGCTGTTTTTT. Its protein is CASSKVMTGGNTGELFF.

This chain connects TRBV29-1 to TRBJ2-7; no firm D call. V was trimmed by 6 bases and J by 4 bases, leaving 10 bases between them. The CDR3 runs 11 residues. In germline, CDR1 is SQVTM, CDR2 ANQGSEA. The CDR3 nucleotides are TGCAGCGTCTCGTCCCAGTACGAGCAGTACTTC. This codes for CSVSSQYEQYF.

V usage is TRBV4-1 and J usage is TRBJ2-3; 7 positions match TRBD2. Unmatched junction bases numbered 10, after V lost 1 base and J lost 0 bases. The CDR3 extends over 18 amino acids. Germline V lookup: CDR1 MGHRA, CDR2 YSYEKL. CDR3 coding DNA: TGCGCCAGCAGCCAAGGTCGAGCGCGCGGGGGAAGCACAGATACGCAGTATTTT. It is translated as CASSQGRARGGSTDTQYF.

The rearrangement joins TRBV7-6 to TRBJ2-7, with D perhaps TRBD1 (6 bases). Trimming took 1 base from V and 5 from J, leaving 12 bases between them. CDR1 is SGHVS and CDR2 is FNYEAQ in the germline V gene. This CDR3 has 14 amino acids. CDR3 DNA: TGTGCCAGCAGCTTAGGGAACAGGGCCCACGAGCAGTACTTC. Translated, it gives CASSLGNRAHEQYF.

CDR3 region: CASSLYTGDTYEQYF. The CDR3 region has the DNA TGCGCCAGCAGCTTGTATACAGGCGACACCTACGAGCAGTACTTC. The chain has TRBV5-1 and TRBJ2-7, with D maybe TRBD1 (5 bases). The CDR3 sequence is 15 residues long. The V end lost 1 base, the J end lost 2 bases, and 13 bases lay between the germline ends. CDR1 and CDR2 from the germline V gene are SGHRS and YFSETQ. Combining the CDR3 with reference TRBV5-1 and TRBJ2-7 gives the whole variable domain KAGVTQTPRYLIKTRGQQVTLSCSPISGHRSVSWYQQTPGQGLQFLFEYFSETQRNKGNFPGRFSGRQFSNSRSEMNVSTLELGDSALYLCASSLYTGDTYEQYFGPGTRLTVT.

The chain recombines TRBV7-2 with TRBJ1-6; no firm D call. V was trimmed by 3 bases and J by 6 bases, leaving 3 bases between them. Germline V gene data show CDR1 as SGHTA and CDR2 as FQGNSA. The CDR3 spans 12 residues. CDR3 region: CASSFLNSPLHF. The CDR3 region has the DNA TGTGCCAGCAGCTTCCTTAATTCACCCCTCCACTTT.

Here the CDR3 reads CASSLFSRLDTQYF. The CDR3 DNA is TGTGCCAGCAGCTTATTTTCTAGGCTCGATACGCAGTATTTT. The chain is built from TRBV7-2 and TRBJ2-3; D is unresolved. The ends were cut back, 2 bases at V and 6 bases at J, with 12 bases in the middle. The germline V gene has CDR1 SGHTA and CDR2 FQGNSA. The CDR3 sequence is 14 residues long.

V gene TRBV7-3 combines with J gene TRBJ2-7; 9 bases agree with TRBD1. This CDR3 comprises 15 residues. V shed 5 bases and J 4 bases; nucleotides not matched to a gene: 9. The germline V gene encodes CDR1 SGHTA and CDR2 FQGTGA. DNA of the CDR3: TGTGCCAGCAGCCTAGGGGGGACAGGGACTTACGAGCAGTACTTC. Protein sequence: CASSLGGTGTYEQYF.

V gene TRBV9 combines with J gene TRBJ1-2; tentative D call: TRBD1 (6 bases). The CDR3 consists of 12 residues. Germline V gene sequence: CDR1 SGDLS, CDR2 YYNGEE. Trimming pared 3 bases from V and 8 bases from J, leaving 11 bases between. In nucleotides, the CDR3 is TGTGCCAGCAGCGGAGGGGGGGGAGGCTACACCTTC. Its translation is CASSGGGGGYTF.

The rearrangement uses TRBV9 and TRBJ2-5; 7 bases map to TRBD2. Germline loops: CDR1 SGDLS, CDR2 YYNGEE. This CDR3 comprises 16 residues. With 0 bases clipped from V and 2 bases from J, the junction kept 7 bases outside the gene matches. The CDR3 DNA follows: TGTGCCAGCAGCGTAGGGATAGCGGGTGCTCAAGAGACCCAGTACTTC. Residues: CASSVGIAGAQETQYF.